This TCR beta chain is from a study of blood T cell repertoires in COVID-19. Study at large: COVID-19 samples from acute and convalescent phases originated in the United States, Italy and Spain. PBMCs, B-cell-depleted T cells, or T cells provided the cDNA or gDNA that made up the material.

Authors' methods: Reference gene primer amplification gave nucleated cell count estimates. Sequenced by immunoSEQ multiplex PCR; TCRdb stores in-frame clones only, minus some. The DNA gave D and trimming, while V, J and clone size come from that table. In the table there are about 200,000 clones, about 86% of which are singletons. The germline V gene has CDR1 SGDLS and CDR2 YYNGEE. The junction had 14 bases not matched to a gene; V was cut back by 4 bases and J by 4 bases. The CDR3 contains 18 residues. Sequencing used peripheral blood. This clonotype was sampled from a woman in her seventies with acute or convalescent COVID-19. J is TRBJ2-6 and V is TRBV9; 7 bases map to TRBD2. The CDR3 sequence: CASSPRALGGSGANVLTF. The CDR3 bases are TGTGCCAGCAGCCCCCGGGCTCTGGGGGGGTCGGGGGCCAACGTCCTGACTTTC.